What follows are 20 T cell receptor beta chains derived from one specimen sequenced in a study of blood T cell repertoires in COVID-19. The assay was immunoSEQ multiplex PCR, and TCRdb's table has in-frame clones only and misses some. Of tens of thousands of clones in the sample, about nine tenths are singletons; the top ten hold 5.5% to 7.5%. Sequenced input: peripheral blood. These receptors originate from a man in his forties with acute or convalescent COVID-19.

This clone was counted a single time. The CDR3 loop reads CASFPGEQFF. The CDR3 DNA sequence: TGTGCCAGCTTCCCCGGGGAGCAGTTCTTC. The genes are TRBV2 and TRBJ2-1; no firm D call. Germline CDR1 SNHLY, CDR2 FYNNEI. V was shortened by 8 bases and J by 10 bases, with 9 bases between the two germline ends. The CDR3 has 10 amino acids.

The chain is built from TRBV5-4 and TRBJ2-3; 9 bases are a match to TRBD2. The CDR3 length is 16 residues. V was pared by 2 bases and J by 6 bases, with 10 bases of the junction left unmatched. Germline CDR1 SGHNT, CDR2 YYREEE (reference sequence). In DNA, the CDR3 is TGTGCCAGCAGCTTAGGGCTAGCGGGATATAGGGATACGCAGTATTTT. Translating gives CASSLGLAGYRDTQYF.

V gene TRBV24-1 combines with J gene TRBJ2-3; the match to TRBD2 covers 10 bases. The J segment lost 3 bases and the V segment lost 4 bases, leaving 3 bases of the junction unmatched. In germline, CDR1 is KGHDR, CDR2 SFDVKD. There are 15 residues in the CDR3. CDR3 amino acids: CATSEVTSGTDTQYF. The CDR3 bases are TGTGCCACCAGTGAAGTGACTAGCGGGACAGATACGCAGTATTTT.

CDR3 region: CASSQDSGTNNEQFF. The CDR3 nucleotides are TGTGCCAGCAGCCAAGATAGCGGGACCAACAATGAGCAGTTCTTC. J is TRBJ2-1 and V is TRBV4-2, with TRBD2 matching over 8 bases. CDR3 length equals 15 residues. Germline V gene sequence: CDR1 LGHNA, CDR2 YNFKEQ. J gave up 5 bases and V 0 bases, and 3 bases lay outside the gene matches.

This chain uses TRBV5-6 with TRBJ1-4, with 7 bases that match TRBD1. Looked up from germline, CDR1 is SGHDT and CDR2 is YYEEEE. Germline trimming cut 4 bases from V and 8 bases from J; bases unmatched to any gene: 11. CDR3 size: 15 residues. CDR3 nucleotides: TGTGCCAGCAGCCTCTGGACAGGATTGGAAGAAAAACTGTTTTTT. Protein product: CASSLWTGLEEKLFF.

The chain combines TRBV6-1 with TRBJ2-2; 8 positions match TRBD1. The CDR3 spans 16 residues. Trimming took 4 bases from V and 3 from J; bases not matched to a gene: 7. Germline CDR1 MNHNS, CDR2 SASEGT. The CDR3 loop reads CASSGDRPSYTGELFF. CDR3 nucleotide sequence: TGTGCCAGCAGTGGGGACAGGCCTTCTTACACCGGGGAGCTGTTTTTT.

CDR3 coding DNA: TGTGCCAGCAGTGGCGACAGGGGGACGGGAGCTTTCTTT. Encoded protein: CASSGDRGTGAFF. This chain joins TRBV25-1 and TRBJ1-1; 9 positions match TRBD1. The V and J ends lost 4 bases and 10 bases, in that order; junction bases with no gene match: 7. Looked up from germline, CDR1 is MGHDK and CDR2 is SYGVNS. The CDR3 contains 13 residues. The whole variable domain, remainder taken from reference TRBV25-1 and TRBJ1-1, is EADIYQTPRYLVIGTGKKITLECSQTMGHDKMYWYQQDPGMELHLIHYSYGVNSTEKGDLSSESTVSRIRTEHFPLTLESARPSHTSQYLCASSGDRGTGAFFGQGTRLTVV.

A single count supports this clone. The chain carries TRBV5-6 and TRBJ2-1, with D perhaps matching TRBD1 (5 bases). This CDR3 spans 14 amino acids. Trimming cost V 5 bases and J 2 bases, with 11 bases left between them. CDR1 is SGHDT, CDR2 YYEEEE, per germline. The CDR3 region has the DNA TGTGCCAGCAGTCCTCAGGGCACCTACAATGAGCAGTTCTTC. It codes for CASSPQGTYNEQFF.

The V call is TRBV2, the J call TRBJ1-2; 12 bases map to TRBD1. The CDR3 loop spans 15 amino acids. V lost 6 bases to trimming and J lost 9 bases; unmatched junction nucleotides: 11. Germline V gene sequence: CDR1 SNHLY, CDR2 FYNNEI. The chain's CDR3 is CASRGQGAAPYSYTF. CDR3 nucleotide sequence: TGTGCCAGCAGGGGACAGGGGGCGGCCCCTTATAGCTACACCTTC.

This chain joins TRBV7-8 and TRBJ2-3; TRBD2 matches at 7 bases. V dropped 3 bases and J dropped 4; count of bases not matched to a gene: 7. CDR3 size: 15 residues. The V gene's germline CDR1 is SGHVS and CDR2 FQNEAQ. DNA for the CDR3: TGTGCCAGCAGCTTCTTCACGGGAGGATCAGATACGCAGTATTTT. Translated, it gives CASSFFTGGSDTQYF.

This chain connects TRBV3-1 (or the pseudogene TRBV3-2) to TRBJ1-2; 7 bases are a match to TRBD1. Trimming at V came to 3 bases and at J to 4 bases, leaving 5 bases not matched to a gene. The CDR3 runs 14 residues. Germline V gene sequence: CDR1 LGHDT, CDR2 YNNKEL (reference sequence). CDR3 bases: TGTGCCAGCAGCCACCGGGACAGAAGCTATGGCTACACCTTC. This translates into CASSHRDRSYGYTF.

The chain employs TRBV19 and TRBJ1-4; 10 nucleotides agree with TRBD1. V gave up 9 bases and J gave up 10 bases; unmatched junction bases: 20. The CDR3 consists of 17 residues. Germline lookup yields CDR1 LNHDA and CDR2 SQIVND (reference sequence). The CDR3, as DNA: TGTGCCAGCCACCCGGGACAGGGGATGGGGGAATACCTAAAACTGTTTTTT. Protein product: CASHPGQGMGEYLKLFF.

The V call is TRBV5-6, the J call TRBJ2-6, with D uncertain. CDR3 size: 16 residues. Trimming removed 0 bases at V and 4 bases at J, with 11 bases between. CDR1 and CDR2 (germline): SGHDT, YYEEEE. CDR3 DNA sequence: TGTGCCAGCAGCTTGGGGGCAGGCTTCGGGGCCAACGTCCTGACTTTC. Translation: CASSLGAGFGANVLTF. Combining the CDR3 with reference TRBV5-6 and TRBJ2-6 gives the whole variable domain DAGVTQSPTHLIKTRGQQVTLRCSPKSGHDTVSWYQQALGQGPQFIFQYYEEEERQRGNFPDRFSGHQFPNYSSELNVNALLLGDSALYLCASSLGAGFGANVLTFGAGSRLTVL.

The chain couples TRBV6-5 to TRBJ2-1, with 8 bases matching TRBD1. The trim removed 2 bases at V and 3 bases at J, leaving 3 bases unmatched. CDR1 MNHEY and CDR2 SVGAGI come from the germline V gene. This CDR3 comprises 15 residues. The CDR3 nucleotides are TGTGCCAGCAGTTACGGGGGGACAGGCTACAATGAGCAGTTCTTC. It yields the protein CASSYGGTGYNEQFF.

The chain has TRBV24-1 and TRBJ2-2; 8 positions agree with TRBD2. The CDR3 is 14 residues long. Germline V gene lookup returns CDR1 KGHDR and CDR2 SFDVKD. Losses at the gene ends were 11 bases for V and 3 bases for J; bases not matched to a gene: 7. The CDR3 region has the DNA TGTGCCAACAAGACTAGCGAAGACACCGGGGAGCTGTTTTTT. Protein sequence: CANKTSEDTGELFF.

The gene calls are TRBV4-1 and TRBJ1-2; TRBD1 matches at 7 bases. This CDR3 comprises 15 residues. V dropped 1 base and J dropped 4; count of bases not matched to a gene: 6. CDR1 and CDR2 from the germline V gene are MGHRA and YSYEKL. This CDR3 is CASSQVSGGSYGYTF. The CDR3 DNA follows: TGCGCCAGCAGCCAAGTTTCAGGGGGGAGCTATGGCTACACCTTC.

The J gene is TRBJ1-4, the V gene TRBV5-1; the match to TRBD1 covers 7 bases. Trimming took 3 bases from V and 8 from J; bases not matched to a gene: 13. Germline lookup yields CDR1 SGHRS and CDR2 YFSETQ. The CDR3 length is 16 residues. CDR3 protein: CASSSSPEGAREKLFF. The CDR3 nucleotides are TGCGCCAGCAGCTCATCACCGGAGGGGGCCCGAGAAAAACTGTTTTTT.

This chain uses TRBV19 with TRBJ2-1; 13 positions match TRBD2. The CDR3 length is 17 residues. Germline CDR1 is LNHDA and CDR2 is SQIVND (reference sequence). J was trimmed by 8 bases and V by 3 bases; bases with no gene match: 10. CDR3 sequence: CASSIQLAGGPDDEQFF. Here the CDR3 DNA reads TGTGCCAGTAGTATCCAACTAGCGGGAGGGCCCGACGATGAGCAGTTCTTC. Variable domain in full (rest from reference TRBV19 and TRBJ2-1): DGGITQSPKYLFRKEGQNVTLSCEQNLNHDAMYWYRQDPGQGLRLIYYSQIVNDFQKGDIAEGYSVSREKKESFPLTVTSAQKNPTAFYLCASSIQLAGGPDDEQFFGPGTRLTVL.

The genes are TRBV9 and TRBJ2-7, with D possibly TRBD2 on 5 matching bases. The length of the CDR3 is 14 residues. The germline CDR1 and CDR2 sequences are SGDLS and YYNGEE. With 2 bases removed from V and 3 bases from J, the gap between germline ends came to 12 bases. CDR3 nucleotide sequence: TGTGCCAGCAGCGTCGGACCTAGCCACTACGAGCAGTACTTC. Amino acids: CASSVGPSHYEQYF.

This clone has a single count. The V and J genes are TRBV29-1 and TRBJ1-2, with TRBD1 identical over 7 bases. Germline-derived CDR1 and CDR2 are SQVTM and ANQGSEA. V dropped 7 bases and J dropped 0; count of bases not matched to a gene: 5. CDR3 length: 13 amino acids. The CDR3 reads CSALTGTNYGYTF. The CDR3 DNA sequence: TGCAGCGCCCTGACAGGGACTAACTATGGCTACACCTTC.